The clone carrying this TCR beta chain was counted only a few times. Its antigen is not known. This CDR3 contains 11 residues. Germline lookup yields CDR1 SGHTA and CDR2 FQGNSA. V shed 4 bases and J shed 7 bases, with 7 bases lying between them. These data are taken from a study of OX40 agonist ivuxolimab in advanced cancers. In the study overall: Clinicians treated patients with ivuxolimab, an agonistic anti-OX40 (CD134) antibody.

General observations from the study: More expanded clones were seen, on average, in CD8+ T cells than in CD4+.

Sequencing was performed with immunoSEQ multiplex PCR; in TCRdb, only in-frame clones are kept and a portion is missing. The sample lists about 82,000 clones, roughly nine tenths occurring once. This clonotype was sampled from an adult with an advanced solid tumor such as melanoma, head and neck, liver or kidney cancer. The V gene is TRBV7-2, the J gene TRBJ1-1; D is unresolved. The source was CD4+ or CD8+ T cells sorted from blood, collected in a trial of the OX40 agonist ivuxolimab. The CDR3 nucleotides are TGTGCCAGCAGCTCCATACTTGAAGCTTTCTTT. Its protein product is CASSSILEAFF.